This T cell receptor (beta chain) appears in the sequencing data of a study of chemoradiotherapy in HPV16-positive cancers. Across the study: Functional T-cell assays on a couple of HPV16-positive patients' cells defined candidate HPV-specific clones and common TCR motifs. General study points: Functional assays defining HPV-specific T cells used only a couple of HPV16-positive patients. During treatment, candidate HPV-specific clones and E7-related motifs expanded in tumor.

A word on this clone: Its antigen is not identified.

Samples were taken several times over chemoradiotherapy. The CDR3 runs 15 residues. J gave up 3 bases and V 4 bases, and 7 bases lay outside the gene matches. CDR1 is MRHNA, CDR2 SNTAGT, per germline. Generated by immunoSEQ multiplex PCR, the TCRdb table keeps only in-frame clones and is missing some. This sample carries around 2,800 clones, around nine tenths of them seen once, and the ten largest clones take less than 4.5%. This clonotype was obtained from a human donor with HPV-associated anogenital cancer. The source material was tumor tissue, sampled from a patient who underwent chemoradiotherapy. The chain links TRBV6-4 to TRBJ2-3; 7 positions match TRBD2. The CDR3 nucleotides are TGTGCCAGCAGTGCCTCCCCGGGGGGAACAGATACGCAGTATTTT. It is translated as CASSASPGGTDTQYF.